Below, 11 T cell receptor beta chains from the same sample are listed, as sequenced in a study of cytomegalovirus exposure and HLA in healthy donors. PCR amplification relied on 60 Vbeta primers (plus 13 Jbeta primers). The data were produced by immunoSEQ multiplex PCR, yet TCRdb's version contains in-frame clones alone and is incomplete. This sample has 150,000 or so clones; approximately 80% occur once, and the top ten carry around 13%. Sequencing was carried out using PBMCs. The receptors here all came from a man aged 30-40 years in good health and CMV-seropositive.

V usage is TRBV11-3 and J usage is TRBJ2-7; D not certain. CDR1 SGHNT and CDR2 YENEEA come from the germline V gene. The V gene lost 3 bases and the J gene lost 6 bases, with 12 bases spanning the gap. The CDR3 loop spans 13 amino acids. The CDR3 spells CASSFMVGSEQYF. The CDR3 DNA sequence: TGTGCCAGCAGCTTTATGGTTGGCTCCGAGCAGTACTTC.

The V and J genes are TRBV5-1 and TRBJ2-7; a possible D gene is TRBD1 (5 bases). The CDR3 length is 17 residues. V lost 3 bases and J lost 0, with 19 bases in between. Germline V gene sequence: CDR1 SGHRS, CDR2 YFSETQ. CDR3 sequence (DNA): TGCGCCAGCAGCTCATTAGAAACGAACAGGCCCTCCTACGAGCAGTACTTC. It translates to CASSSLETNRPSYEQYF.

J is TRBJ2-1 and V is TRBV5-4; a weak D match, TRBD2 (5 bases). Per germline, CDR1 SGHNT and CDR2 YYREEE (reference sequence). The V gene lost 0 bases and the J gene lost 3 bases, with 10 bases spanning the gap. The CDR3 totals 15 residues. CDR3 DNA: TGTGCCAGCAGCTTGGCCGGGGAGATCTACAATGAGCAGTTCTTC. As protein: CASSLAGEIYNEQFF. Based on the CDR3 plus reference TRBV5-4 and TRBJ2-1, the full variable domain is ETGVTQSPTHLIKTRGQQVTLRCSSQSGHNTVSWYQQALGQGPQFIFQYYREEENGRGNFPPRFSGLQFPNYSSELNVNALELDDSALYLCASSLAGEIYNEQFFGPGTRLTVL.

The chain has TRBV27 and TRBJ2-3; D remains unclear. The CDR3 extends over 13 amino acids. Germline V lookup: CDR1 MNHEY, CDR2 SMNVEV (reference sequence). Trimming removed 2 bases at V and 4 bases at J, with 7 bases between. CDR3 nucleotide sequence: TGTGCCAGCAGTTTAGTAGTTTCAGATACGCAGTATTTT. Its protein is CASSLVVSDTQYF.

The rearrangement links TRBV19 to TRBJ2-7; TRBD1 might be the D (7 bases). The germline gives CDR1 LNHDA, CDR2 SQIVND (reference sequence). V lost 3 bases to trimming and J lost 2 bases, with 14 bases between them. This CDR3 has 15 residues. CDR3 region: CASSITAGGTYEQYF. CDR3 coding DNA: TGTGCCAGTAGTATTACGGCAGGGGGGACCTACGAGCAGTACTTC.

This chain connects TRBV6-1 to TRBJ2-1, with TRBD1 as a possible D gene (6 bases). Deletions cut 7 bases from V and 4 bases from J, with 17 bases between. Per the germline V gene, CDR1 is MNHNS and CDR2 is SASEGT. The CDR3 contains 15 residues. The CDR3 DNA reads TGTGCCAGCATCCCTCCCGGGACATTATACAATGAGCAGTTCTTC. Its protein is CASIPPGTLYNEQFF.

CDR3 nucleotide sequence: TGCGCCAGCAGCGTTCCAGGGGGCACCGGGGAGCTGTTTTTT. Encoded protein: CASSVPGGTGELFF. The rearrangement joins TRBV5-1 to TRBJ2-2; 7 nucleotides align to TRBD1. The germline V gene has CDR1 SGHRS and CDR2 YFSETQ. This CDR3 spans 14 amino acids. V lost 4 bases to trimming and J lost 4 bases; unmatched junction nucleotides: 4.

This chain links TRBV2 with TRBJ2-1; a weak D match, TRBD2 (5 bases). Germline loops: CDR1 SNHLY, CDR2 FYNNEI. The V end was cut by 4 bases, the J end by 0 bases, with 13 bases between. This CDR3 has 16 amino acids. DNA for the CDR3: TGTGCCAGCAGTGCCCATCTAGCCAACTCCTACAATGAGCAGTTCTTC. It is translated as CASSAHLANSYNEQFF.

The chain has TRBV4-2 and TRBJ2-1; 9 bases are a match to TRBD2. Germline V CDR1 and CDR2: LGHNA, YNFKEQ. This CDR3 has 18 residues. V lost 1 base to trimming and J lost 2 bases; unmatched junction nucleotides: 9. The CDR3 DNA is TGTGCCAGCAGCCAAGTAAGGGCTAGCGGGACGACCTACAATGAGCAGTTCTTC. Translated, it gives CASSQVRASGTTYNEQFF.

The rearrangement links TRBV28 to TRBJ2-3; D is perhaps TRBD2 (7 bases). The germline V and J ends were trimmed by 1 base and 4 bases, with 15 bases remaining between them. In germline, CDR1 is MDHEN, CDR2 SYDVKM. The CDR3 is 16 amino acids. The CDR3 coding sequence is TGTGCCAGCAGTTTATCGGGGGCGGGAGATGCAGATACGCAGTATTTT. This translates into CASSLSGAGDADTQYF.

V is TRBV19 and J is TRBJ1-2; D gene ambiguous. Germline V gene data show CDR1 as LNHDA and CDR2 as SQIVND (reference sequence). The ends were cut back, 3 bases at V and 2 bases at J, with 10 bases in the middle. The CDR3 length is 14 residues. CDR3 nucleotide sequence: TGTGCCAGTAGTATGGAGCGGGGAAACTATGGCTACACCTTC. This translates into CASSMERGNYGYTF.